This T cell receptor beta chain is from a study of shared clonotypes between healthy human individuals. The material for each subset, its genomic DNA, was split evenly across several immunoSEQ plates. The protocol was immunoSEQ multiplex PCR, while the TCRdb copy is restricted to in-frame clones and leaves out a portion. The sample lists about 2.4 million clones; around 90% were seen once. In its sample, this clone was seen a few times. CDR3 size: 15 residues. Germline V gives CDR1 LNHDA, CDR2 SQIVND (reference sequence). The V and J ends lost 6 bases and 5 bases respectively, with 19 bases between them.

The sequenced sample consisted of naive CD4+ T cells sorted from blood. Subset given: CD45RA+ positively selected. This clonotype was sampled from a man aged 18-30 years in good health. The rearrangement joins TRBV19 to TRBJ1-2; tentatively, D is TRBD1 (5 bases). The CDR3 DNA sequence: TGTGCCAGTAGCCTTGACCGGGGGGTCTTTTATGGCTACACCTTC. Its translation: CASSLDRGVFYGYTF.